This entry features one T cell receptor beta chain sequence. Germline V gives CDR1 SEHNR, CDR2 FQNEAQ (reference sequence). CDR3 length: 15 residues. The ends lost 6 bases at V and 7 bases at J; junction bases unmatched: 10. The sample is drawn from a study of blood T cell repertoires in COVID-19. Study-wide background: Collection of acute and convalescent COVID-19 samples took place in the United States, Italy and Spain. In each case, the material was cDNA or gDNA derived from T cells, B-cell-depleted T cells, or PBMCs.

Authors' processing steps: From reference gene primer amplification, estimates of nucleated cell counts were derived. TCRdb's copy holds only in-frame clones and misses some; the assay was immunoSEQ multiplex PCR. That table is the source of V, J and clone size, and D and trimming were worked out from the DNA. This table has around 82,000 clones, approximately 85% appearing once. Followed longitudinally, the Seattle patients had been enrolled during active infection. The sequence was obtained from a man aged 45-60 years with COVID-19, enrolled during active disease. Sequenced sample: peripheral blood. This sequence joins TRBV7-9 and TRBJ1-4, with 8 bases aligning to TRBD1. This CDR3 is CASRPTGGVTEKLFF. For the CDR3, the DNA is TGTGCCAGCAGGCCCACAGGGGGAGTGACTGAAAAACTGTTTTTT.